The next 9 T cell receptor beta chains were all read from a single sample in a study of radiation and T cells in renal cell carcinoma (dated by TCRdb to the early 2020s). The library was generated by the immunoSEQ multiplex PCR assay. TCRdb provides this immuneACCESS table in a form limited to in-frame rearrangements. Some clones are lacking; in checked studies, under half of them reflect an unresolved V gene, and why the rest are absent is not known. The sample profile shows fewer than 80,000 clones; over 80% of them were found once. The top ten clones comprise roughly 2.2% of the sample. This specimen's time point label, interpreted: blood 4 weeks post-SBRT, at nephrectomy. Taken with the paper, the label for treatment or condition translates to: 15 Gy SBRT to primary tumor, nephrectomy 4 weeks later. This sample comprised blood, obtained from a patient whose treatment included radiotherapy and nephrectomy. These receptors all come from a woman in her sixties or seventies with renal cell carcinoma.

V gene TRBV28 combines with J gene TRBJ2-7, with D tentatively TRBD2 (6 bases). In germline, CDR1 is MDHEN, CDR2 SYDVKM. V was cut by 8 bases and J by 8 bases, with 19 bases left in between. The CDR3 consists of 13 residues. CDR3 nucleotide sequence: TGTGCCAGCTTCGGGAGAAGGGCTCTCAAGCAGTACTTC. It yields the protein CASFGRRALKQYF.

V is TRBV6-5 and J is TRBJ2-2; D may be TRBD2 (6 bases). The CDR3 is 15 amino acids. Germline lookup yields CDR1 MNHEY and CDR2 SVGAGI. The ends were cut back, 6 bases at V and 2 bases at J, with 13 bases in the middle. CDR3 nucleotides: TGTGCCAGCAGCCGGGGACTCCTAAACACCGGGGAGCTGTTTTTT. Amino acids: CASSRGLLNTGELFF.

On this clone itself: Distinct nucleotide sequences in the sample also encode this CDR3. J is TRBJ1-1 and V is TRBV7-2; D gene unclear. The CDR3 sequence is 13 residues long. Germline assignment: CDR1 SGHTA and CDR2 FQGNSA. Between the trimmed V and J ends, which lost 0 bases and 2 bases, there was a span of 4 bases. CDR3 in DNA: TGTGCCAGCAGCTTAGCTCAAAACACTGAAGCTTTCTTT. Protein product: CASSLAQNTEAFF. The full variable domain, with the rest looked up from reference TRBV7-2 and TRBJ1-1, is GAGVSQSPSNKVTEKGKDVELRCDPISGHTALYWYRQSLGQGLEFLIYFQGNSAPDKSGLPSDRFSAERTGGSVSTLTIQRTQQEDSAVYLCASSLAQNTEAFFGQGTRLTVV.

The chain links TRBV6-6 to TRBJ2-1; 11 bases align to TRBD2. With 4 bases clipped from V and 10 bases from J, the junction kept 9 bases outside the gene matches. This CDR3 has 15 amino acids. Germline V gene lookup returns CDR1 MNHNY and CDR2 SVGAGI (reference sequence). CDR3 region: CASSSFSGGAREQFF. The CDR3 region has the DNA TGTGCCAGCAGTTCATTTAGCGGGGGGGCACGGGAGCAGTTCTTC.

The chain uses TRBV29-1 and TRBJ1-2, with a possible D match to TRBD1 (6 bases). The germline V gene has CDR1 SQVTM and CDR2 ANQGSEA. The V end lost 4 bases, the J end lost 6 bases, and 15 bases lay between the germline ends. This CDR3 region has 13 residues. The CDR3 nucleotides are TGCAGCGTTGGTGAAGGACAGCCTGATGGCTACACCTTC. Its translation is CSVGEGQPDGYTF. The whole variable domain, filled in from reference TRBV29-1 and TRBJ1-2, reads SAVISQKPSRDICQRGTSLTIQCQVDSQVTMMFWYRQQPGQSLTLIATANQGSEATYESGFVIDKFPISRPNLTFSTLTVSNMSPEDSSIYLCSVGEGQPDGYTFGSGTRLTVV.

The rearrangement uses TRBV6-5 and TRBJ1-6; TRBD1 matches at 8 bases. Unmatched junction bases numbered 5, after V lost 5 bases and J lost 11 bases. The germline V gene has CDR1 MNHEY and CDR2 SVGAGI. The CDR3 is 13 amino acids. For the CDR3, the DNA is TGTGCCAGCAGTAATGGACAGGGAACACCCCTCCACTTT. Translating gives CASSNGQGTPLHF.

This clone was recorded only once. J is TRBJ2-2 and V is TRBV9; TRBD1 agrees at 11 bases. Germline CDR1 reads SGDLS; CDR2 reads YYNGEE. Trimming at V came to 0 bases and at J to 3 bases, leaving 1 base not matched to a gene. CDR3 length: 16 amino acids. The CDR3 coding sequence is TGTGCCAGCAGCGTAGGGGACAGGGGGTACACCGGGGAGCTGTTTTTT. This sequence encodes CASSVGDRGYTGELFF.

Notes on this clone: Other DNA sequences in this sample translate to the same CDR3. The V call is TRBV5-1, the J call TRBJ2-7, with D perhaps matching TRBD1 (6 bases). The CDR3 is 11 amino acids. V lost 2 bases and J lost 7, with 7 bases in between. Germline CDR1 and CDR2: SGHRS and YFSETQ. This CDR3 is CASSFDREQYF. The CDR3 DNA is TGCGCCAGCAGCTTCGACAGGGAGCAGTACTTC.

V is TRBV11-2 and J is TRBJ2-1, with 9 bases aligning to TRBD2. This CDR3 has 16 residues. Per the germline V gene, CDR1 is SGHAT and CDR2 is FQNNGV. V shed 5 bases and J 0 bases; nucleotides not matched to a gene: 5. The CDR3 reads CASSMNSGSSYNEQFF. The CDR3 DNA follows: TGTGCCAGCAGCATGAATAGCGGGAGCTCCTACAATGAGCAGTTCTTC.